This T cell receptor (beta chain) is drawn from a study of cytotoxic CD8 clonotypes in ibrutinib-treated CLL. The table lists this clone with a few counts. This table comes from immunoSEQ multiplex PCR, and its TCRdb copy is limited to in-frame clones, with some not included. In the table there are some 150,000 clones, approximately 75% of which are singletons. The V and J ends lost 4 bases and 3 bases respectively, with 14 bases between them. CDR3 length: 14 amino acids. Germline CDR1 is SGHRS and CDR2 is YFSETQ. The V gene is TRBV5-1, the J gene TRBJ2-7; a possible D gene is TRBD1 (6 bases). Source: PBMCs, taken after 12 months of ibrutinib treatment. This TCR was sampled from a human donor with chronic lymphocytic leukemia. The CDR3 loop is CASSLETGIYEQYF. DNA of the CDR3: TGCGCCAGCAGCCTCGAGACAGGCATCTACGAGCAGTACTTC.